This TCR beta chain was recorded in a study of OX40 agonist ivuxolimab in advanced cancers. On the study more broadly: Having had anti-PD-1, anti-PD-L1 or anti-CTLA-4 therapy before was allowed, and about 40% had some. Partial responses were observed in three patients, of whom one had hepatocellular carcinoma and two had cutaneous melanoma. Points from the study as a whole: At doses 0.1 to 3.0 mg/kg, CD4+ and CD8+ clones expanded.

The protocol was immunoSEQ multiplex PCR, while the TCRdb copy is restricted to in-frame clones and leaves out a portion. The table shows some 80,000 clones, with about 92% occurring only once. Losses at the gene ends were 5 bases for V and 6 bases for J; bases not matched to a gene: 8. Per the germline V gene, CDR1 is SGHTA and CDR2 is FQGNSA. The CDR3 length is 14 residues. As regards this clone: As yet, its antigen is unknown.

V is TRBV7-2 and J is TRBJ2-3, with 7 positions matching TRBD1. This TCR came from an adult with an advanced solid tumor such as melanoma, head and neck, liver or kidney cancer. Sequencing used CD4+ or CD8+ T cells sorted from blood, obtained in a trial of the OX40 agonist ivuxolimab. CDR3 region: CASSTGQNTDTQYF. In DNA form, the CDR3 reads TGTGCCAGCAGCACGGGACAGAATACGGATACGCAGTATTTT.